The clone carrying this TCR beta chain was recorded once. Its antigen is currently unknown. The source of the sample is a study of graft-versus-host responses after intestinal transplantation. Study-level information: Every recipient underwent anti-thymocyte globulin induction, then tacrolimus and steroids for roughly 3 years.

TCRdb's copy holds only in-frame clones and misses some; the assay was immunoSEQ multiplex PCR. The sample yields under 100,000 clones, around 93% seen once. CDR3 length equals 13 residues. V was pared by 0 bases and J by 5 bases, with 5 bases between. Germline V gene lookup returns CDR1 LNHDA and CDR2 SQIVND (reference sequence). This receptor was taken from a human donor who was the organ donor for an intestinal transplant. The sequencing here drew on unstimulated CD8+ T cells sorted from spleen or lymph node cells, taken before transplant. V is TRBV19 and J is TRBJ2-1; D gene uncertain. The chain's CDR3 is CASSIEADNEQFF. CDR3 coding DNA: TGTGCCAGTAGTATAGAGGCAGACAATGAGCAGTTCTTC.